The rows below give T cell receptor beta chains drawn from one sample of a study of blood T cell repertoires in COVID-19. The data were produced by immunoSEQ multiplex PCR, yet TCRdb's version contains in-frame clones alone and is incomplete. The profile shows more than 35,000 clones, approximately 92% of them singletons. Sequencing was performed on peripheral blood. These receptors were collected from a man aged 25-40 years with active or convalescent COVID-19. Each CDR3 is given with its conserved first and last residue. A D gene is named only where the DNA matches it firmly. Clone size is not always given. Where it is, it says once, few, many or a class for expanded clones.

clone size: NA
V gene: TRBV7-2
D gene: TRBD1
J gene: TRBJ1-2
CDR3 DNA: TGTGCCAGCAGCTCGGGACAGGGGGCAGTCTATGGCTACACCTTC
CDR3 protein: CASSSGQGAVYGYTF

clone size: NA
V gene: TRBV5-1
D gene: NA
J gene: TRBJ1-4
CDR3 DNA: TGCGCCAGCAGCGGCCAGACAACTAATGAAAAACTGTTTTTT
CDR3 protein: CASSGQTTNEKLFF

clone size: NA
V gene: TRBV4-1
D gene: TRBD1
J gene: TRBJ1-1
CDR3 DNA: TGCGCCAGCAGCTTGTCCGTCGGGACAGAGAACACTGAAGCTTTCTTT
CDR3 protein: CASSLSVGTENTEAFF

clone size: NA
V gene: TRBV6-6
D gene: TRBD2
J gene: TRBJ2-1
CDR3 DNA: TGTGCCAGCAGCGTAGCGGGCAACAATGAGCAGTTCTTC
CDR3 protein: CASSVAGNNEQFF

clone size: few
V gene: TRBV19
D gene: TRBD1
J gene: TRBJ1-2
CDR3 DNA: TGTGCCACCTCAAGGACAGGGCTTAACTATGGCTACACCTTC
CDR3 protein: CATSRTGLNYGYTF

clone size: NA
V gene: TRBV9
D gene: TRBD1
J gene: TRBJ1-5
CDR3 DNA: TGTGCCAGCAGCGCCACAGGGGGAGAAGATCAGCCCCAGCATTTT
CDR3 protein: CASSATGGEDQPQHF

clone size: NA
V gene: TRBV18
D gene: NA
J gene: TRBJ1-1
CDR3 DNA: TGTGCCAGCTCACCAAACCGGGAAAACACTGAAGCTTTCTTT
CDR3 protein: CASSPNRENTEAFF

clone size: NA
V gene: TRBV12-3/TRBV12-4
D gene: TRBD2
J gene: TRBJ2-7
CDR3 DNA: TGTGCCACCGCGACTAGCGGGGGCCACGAGCAGTACTTC
CDR3 protein: CATATSGGHEQYF

clone size: NA
V gene: TRBV9
D gene: TRBD2
J gene: TRBJ2-1
CDR3 DNA: TGTGCCAGCAGCCCCAAGGGACTAGCGGGGTGGGGTGAGCAGTTCTTC
CDR3 protein: CASSPKGLAGWGEQFF

clone size: NA
V gene: TRBV5-1
D gene: TRBD1
J gene: TRBJ1-1
CDR3 DNA: TGCGCCACCAAACAGGGGGCGGGCACTGAAGCTTTCTTT
CDR3 protein: CATKQGAGTEAFF

clone size: NA
V gene: TRBV29-1
D gene: NA
J gene: TRBJ1-1
CDR3 DNA: TGCAGCGTTGAGGAGGGGTTTGGCACTGAAGCTTTCTTT
CDR3 protein: CSVEEGFGTEAFF

clone size: few
V gene: TRBV19
D gene: TRBD2
J gene: TRBJ2-1
CDR3 DNA: TGTGCCAGTAGTATAGATCGAGCGACTAGCTACTTCGATGAGCAGTTCTTC
CDR3 protein: CASSIDRATSYFDEQFF

clone size: NA
V gene: TRBV7-8
D gene: NA
J gene: TRBJ1-2
CDR3 DNA: TGTGCCAGCAGCCCTGCAGGGGAAGGCTATGGCTACACCTTC
CDR3 protein: CASSPAGEGYGYTF

clone size: NA
V gene: TRBV12-3/TRBV12-4
D gene: NA
J gene: TRBJ1-5
CDR3 DNA: TGTGCCAGCAGGTCCAGGGATACTCAGCCCCAGCATTTT
CDR3 protein: CASRSRDTQPQHF

clone size: NA
V gene: TRBV19
D gene: TRBD2
J gene: TRBJ2-1
CDR3 DNA: TGTGCCAGTAGTATAGGTTCTAGCGGTTACAATGAGCAGTTCTTC
CDR3 protein: CASSIGSSGYNEQFF

clone size: NA
V gene: TRBV24-1
D gene: NA
J gene: TRBJ1-6
CDR3 DNA: TGTGCCACCCCGGGGGACTTTAAATCGACCCTCCACTTT
CDR3 protein: CATPGDFKSTLHF

clone size: NA
V gene: TRBV11-3
D gene: NA
J gene: TRBJ1-2
CDR3 DNA: TGTGCCAGCAGCTTGGGGGAACGGGGGAATGGCTACACCTTC
CDR3 protein: CASSLGERGNGYTF

clone size: NA
V gene: TRBV6-6
D gene: NA
J gene: TRBJ1-5
CDR3 DNA: TGTGCCAGCAGCCAAGGACTTAGCAATCAGCCCCAGCATTTT
CDR3 protein: CASSQGLSNQPQHF

clone size: NA
V gene: TRBV4-2
D gene: TRBD2
J gene: TRBJ2-5
CDR3 DNA: TGTGCCAGCAGCCTTCTTAGCGGGGGAAAAGAGACCCAGTACTTC
CDR3 protein: CASSLLSGGKETQYF

clone size: NA
V gene: TRBV21-1
D gene: NA
J gene: TRBJ1-3
CDR3 DNA: TGTGCCAGCAGCAAAGTCAACGGGGTTTGTGGAAACACCATATATTTT
CDR3 protein: CASSKVNGVCGNTIYF

clone size: NA
V gene: TRBV2
D gene: TRBD1
J gene: TRBJ1-2
CDR3 DNA: TGTGCCAGCAGTGAAGGGAGGACAGGGTGGGGCTACACCTTC
CDR3 protein: CASSEGRTGWGYTF

clone size: once
V gene: TRBV18
D gene: TRBD2
J gene: TRBJ2-3
CDR3 DNA: TGTGCCAGCTCACGGCGGACTAGCGGGAGCACTAGCACAGATACGCAGTATTTT
CDR3 protein: CASSRRTSGSTSTDTQYF

clone size: NA
V gene: TRBV29-1
D gene: NA
J gene: TRBJ1-5
CDR3 DNA: TGCAGCGTTGCACAGGGTCGAAATCAGCCCCAGCATTTT
CDR3 protein: CSVAQGRNQPQHF

clone size: NA
V gene: TRBV9
D gene: TRBD1
J gene: TRBJ1-2
CDR3 DNA: TGTGCCAGCAGCGTAGGGGGGACAGGGGATGGCTACACCTTC
CDR3 protein: CASSVGGTGDGYTF